The T cell receptor (beta chain) under discussion was sequenced for a study of cytomegalovirus exposure and HLA in healthy donors. Regarding this clone: Antigen: not known.

The study's findings and limits: Other equally common chains were less clonally expanded than HLA-associated TCR beta chains, a later analysis showed.

The PCR used 60 Vbeta and 13 Jbeta primers. The protocol was immunoSEQ multiplex PCR, while the TCRdb copy is restricted to in-frame clones and leaves out a portion. The sample includes roughly 240,000 clones, 78% of them seen just once. The length of the CDR3 is 17 residues. Germline trimming cut 1 base from V and 3 bases from J; bases unmatched to any gene: 8. Germline V lookup: CDR1 SNHLY, CDR2 FYNNEI. Specimen: PBMCs. This TCR was sampled from a boy aged 5-17 years in good health and CMV-seronegative. The chain carries TRBV2 and TRBJ2-1; TRBD2 aligns across 8 bases. CDR3 region: CASSEVRAGGVYNEQFF. The CDR3 DNA follows: TGTGCCAGCAGTGAAGTACGGGCGGGGGGAGTCTACAATGAGCAGTTCTTC. The variable domain in full, with the rest retrieved from reference TRBV2 and TRBJ2-1, is EPEVTQTPSHQVTQMGQEVILRCVPISNHLYFYWYRQILGQKVEFLVSFYNNEISEKSEIFDDQFSVERPDGSNFTLKIRSTKLEDSAMYFCASSEVRAGGVYNEQFFGPGTRLTVL.